This T cell receptor (beta chain) originates from a study of blood T cell repertoires in COVID-19. CDR3 length: 18 amino acids. V lost 1 base and J lost 0, with 16 bases in between. Germline-derived CDR1 and CDR2 are LGHNA and YNFKEQ. Profiling relied on immunoSEQ multiplex PCR, and the TCRdb table lists in-frame clones only, not all of them. The profile shows under 250,000 clones, 86% of them singletons. The chain employs TRBV4-2 and TRBJ1-3, with a possible D match to TRBD1 (5 bases). This clonotype was obtained from a woman in her sixties who had recovered from COVID-19. Material: peripheral blood. CDR3 loop: CASSQGGLKALSGNTIYF. Here the CDR3 DNA reads TGTGCCAGCAGCCAAGGGGGACTAAAGGCACTCTCTGGAAACACCATATATTTT.